Presented here are 25 T cell receptor beta chains from one specimen sequenced in a study of blood T cell repertoires in COVID-19. TCRdb's table, derived via immunoSEQ multiplex PCR, lists solely in-frame clones and lacks some. The profile covers 70,000 to 85,000 clones, with roughly 84% appearing a single time and more than 2.5% taken by the ten largest. The sequencing sample was made of peripheral blood. The source is a man in his 70s with active or convalescent COVID-19.

Points on this clone: Additional DNA sequences in this sample encode the identical CDR3. V is TRBV3-1 (or the pseudogene TRBV3-2) and J is TRBJ2-2; D remains unclear. Trimming left V 1 base short and J 3 bases short, with 9 bases between. Germline V gene data show CDR1 as LGHDT and CDR2 as YNNKEL (reference sequence). The CDR3 runs to 15 residues. CDR3 nucleotide sequence: TGTGCCAGCAGCCAAGGGTTAACTTACACCGGGGAGCTGTTTTTT. Its protein is CASSQGLTYTGELFF.

The CDR3 nucleotides are TGTGCCAGCAGCTTAGGGGCTCACACTGAAGCTTTCTTT. Translated, it gives CASSLGAHTEAFF. The V gene is TRBV7-9, the J gene TRBJ1-1; no reliable D call. This CDR3 has 13 amino acids. Germline V gene data show CDR1 as SEHNR and CDR2 as FQNEAQ (reference sequence). Trimming pared 1 base from V and 3 bases from J, leaving 6 bases between.

This clone was detected once. This chain joins TRBV3-1 (or the pseudogene TRBV3-2) and TRBJ2-1; D gene uncertain. V was pared by 1 base and J by 7 bases, with 5 bases between. From germline, CDR1 is LGHDT and CDR2 YNNKEL (reference sequence). The CDR3 runs to 12 residues. CDR3 DNA sequence: TGTGCCAGCAGCCAAGGTAGTAATGAGCAGTTCTTC. It is translated as CASSQGSNEQFF.

This clone was counted a few times. The chain carries TRBV2 and TRBJ2-2; 8 bases agree with TRBD2. CDR3 length: 17 amino acids. After removal of 8 bases from V and 5 bases from J, the junction contained 16 bases not matched to a gene. Germline V gene lookup returns CDR1 SNHLY and CDR2 FYNNEI. The CDR3 protein is CASEDRKTSVSTGELFF. The CDR3 DNA reads as TGTGCCAGCGAAGATAGGAAGACTAGCGTTAGTACCGGGGAGCTGTTTTTT.

About this clone: The same CDR3 arises from other DNA sequences in this sample as well. V gene TRBV5-1 combines with J gene TRBJ1-6; maybe TRBD1 (5 bases). The germline V gene encodes CDR1 SGHRS and CDR2 YFSETQ. The CDR3 contains 14 residues. V was clipped by 0 bases and J by 9 bases, with 10 bases between them. The CDR3 loop reads CASSLGQGFSPLHF. The DNA of the CDR3 is TGCGCCAGCAGCTTGGGGCAGGGATTTTCACCCCTCCACTTT.

This clone was detected only once. V and J are TRBV5-1 and TRBJ1-1; TRBD1 is a possible D gene (6 bases). CDR1 and CDR2 (germline): SGHRS, YFSETQ. V was cut by 0 bases and J by 1 base, with 10 bases left in between. This CDR3 contains 15 residues. The CDR3 loop is CASSLAATGNTEAFF. The CDR3 DNA sequence: TGCGCCAGCAGCTTGGCCGCGACAGGGAACACTGAAGCTTTCTTT. Filled out from reference TRBV5-1 and TRBJ1-1, the complete variable domain reads KAGVTQTPRYLIKTRGQQVTLSCSPISGHRSVSWYQQTPGQGLQFLFEYFSETQRNKGNFPGRFSGRQFSNSRSEMNVSTLELGDSALYLCASSLAATGNTEAFFGQGTRLTVV.

This clone came up a few times. The V call is TRBV5-1, the J call TRBJ1-6; the D gene is possibly TRBD1 (5 bases). The CDR3 consists of 14 residues. CDR1 SGHRS and CDR2 YFSETQ come from the germline V gene. V lost 6 bases and J lost 6, with 13 bases in between. The CDR3 loop is CASKGEGGNSPLHF. CDR3 DNA: TGCGCCAGCAAAGGGGAGGGAGGTAATTCACCCCTCCACTTT.

The gene calls are TRBV10-3 and TRBJ1-6; TRBD1 matches at 7 bases. V was pared by 6 bases and J by 10 bases, with 12 bases of the junction left unmatched. This CDR3 comprises 15 residues. The germline gives CDR1 ENHRY, CDR2 SYGVKD. DNA for the CDR3: TGTGCCATCAGAAAGTCCCGGGACAGTGGCTCACCCCTCCACTTT. It translates to CAIRKSRDSGSPLHF.

The chain combines TRBV7-9 with TRBJ2-1; D is perhaps TRBD1 (6 bases). V lost 3 bases to trimming and J lost 8 bases, with 14 bases between them. CDR1 and CDR2 (germline): SEHNR, FQNEAQ (reference sequence). The CDR3 sequence is 14 residues long. The CDR3 loop is CASSFGTPGDEQFF. The CDR3 nucleotides are TGTGCCAGCAGCTTCGGGACACCCGGGGATGAGCAGTTCTTC.

The chain recombines TRBV28 with TRBJ2-1; TRBD2 matches at 13 bases. The CDR3 is 15 residues long. Unmatched junction bases numbered 7, after V lost 4 bases and J lost 10 bases. CDR1 and CDR2 from the germline V gene are MDHEN and SYDVKM. CDR3 coding DNA: TGTGCCAGCAGTTCCGGGACTAGCGGGAATATGGAGCAGTTCTTC. Protein product: CASSSGTSGNMEQFF.

The chain recombines TRBV5-1 with TRBJ2-7; TRBD1 is a possible D gene (6 bases). CDR3 length: 15 residues. Germline V gene sequence: CDR1 SGHRS, CDR2 YFSETQ. Between the trimmed V and J ends, which lost 4 bases and 3 bases, there was a span of 17 bases. DNA of the CDR3: TGCGCCAGCAGCCCGGGACACGCAATTGGCTACGAGCAGTACTTC. Translation gives CASSPGHAIGYEQYF. The whole variable domain, remainder taken from reference TRBV5-1 and TRBJ2-7, is KAGVTQTPRYLIKTRGQQVTLSCSPISGHRSVSWYQQTPGQGLQFLFEYFSETQRNKGNFPGRFSGRQFSNSRSEMNVSTLELGDSALYLCASSPGHAIGYEQYFGPGTRLTVT.

The chain recombines TRBV19 with TRBJ2-7; 7 nucleotides agree with TRBD1. Germline V lookup: CDR1 LNHDA, CDR2 SQIVND (reference sequence). After removal of 4 bases from V and 1 base from J, the junction contained 7 bases not matched to a gene. The length of the CDR3 is 15 residues. The CDR3 DNA is TGTGCCAGTAGTACCCGGGACAGAGATTCCTACGAGCAGTACTTC. The encoded protein is CASSTRDRDSYEQYF.

The J gene is TRBJ1-3, the V gene TRBV2, with D hard to call. V was clipped by 4 bases and J by 4 bases, with 11 bases between them. The CDR3 has 14 amino acids. Germline CDR1 reads SNHLY; CDR2 reads FYNNEI. As DNA, the CDR3 is TGTGCCAGCAGTGCTTTGTTCCTCGGAAACACCATATATTTT. This translates into CASSALFLGNTIYF. Full variable domain (missing parts from reference TRBV2 and TRBJ1-3): EPEVTQTPSHQVTQMGQEVILRCVPISNHLYFYWYRQILGQKVEFLVSFYNNEISEKSEIFDDQFSVERPDGSNFTLKIRSTKLEDSAMYFCASSALFLGNTIYFGEGSWLTVV.

This clone was seen a handful of times. The V and J genes are TRBV2 and TRBJ1-5; 8 positions match TRBD1. V trimming: 2 bases; J trimming: 2 bases; junction bases outside the gene matches: 11. The CDR3 is 18 residues long. Germline CDR1 SNHLY, CDR2 FYNNEI. The CDR3 is CASSETFAGTGGNQPQHF. CDR3 nucleotides: TGTGCCAGCAGTGAAACATTCGCCGGGACAGGCGGCAATCAGCCCCAGCATTTT.

The chain employs TRBV28 and TRBJ1-1, with D unresolved. Germline values: CDR1 MDHEN, CDR2 SYDVKM. V lost 4 bases to trimming and J lost 1 base, with 10 bases between them. The CDR3 extends over 14 amino acids. The CDR3 protein is CASSWETRNTEAFF. The CDR3 DNA sequence: TGTGCCAGCAGTTGGGAGACACGGAACACTGAAGCTTTCTTT. Using reference TRBV28 and TRBJ1-1 for the parts outside the CDR3, the full variable domain is DVKVTQSSRYLVKRTGEKVFLECVQDMDHENMFWYRQDPGLGLRLIYFSYDVKMKEKGDIPEGYSVSREKKERFSLILESASTNQTSMYLCASSWETRNTEAFFGQGTRLTVV.

This clone was counted once. The J gene is TRBJ2-7, the V gene TRBV19; TRBD1 aligns across 7 bases. This CDR3 region has 14 residues. The V and J ends lost 5 bases and 0 bases, in that order; junction bases with no gene match: 4. Germline V CDR1 and CDR2: LNHDA, SQIVND (reference sequence). Written as DNA, the CDR3 is TGTGCCAGTAGTCGACAGGGAAACTCCTACGAGCAGTACTTC. Protein: CASSRQGNSYEQYF.

The table lists this clone with a count of one. This sequence joins TRBV29-1 and TRBJ1-3, with a possible D match to TRBD1 (5 bases). The V gene's germline CDR1 is SQVTM and CDR2 ANQGSEA. There are 13 residues in the CDR3. The V end was cut by 5 bases, the J end by 4 bases, with 12 bases between. CDR3 in DNA: TGCAGCGTTATGCGGGGCACGGGAAACACCATATATTTT. Protein sequence: CSVMRGTGNTIYF.

V usage is TRBV30 and J usage is TRBJ1-2, with TRBD1 matching over 10 bases. CDR3 size: 17 residues. CDR1 is GTSNPN, CDR2 SVGIG, per germline (reference sequence). The junction had 15 bases not matched to a gene; V was cut back by 3 bases and J by 5 bases. The CDR3 reads CAWSPKGQGLYRYGYTF. CDR3 DNA sequence: TGTGCCTGGAGCCCCAAGGGACAGGGGCTCTATCGGTATGGCTACACCTTC.

J is TRBJ2-3 and V is TRBV30; D is ambiguous. V lost 3 bases and J lost 6, with 10 bases in between. There are 12 residues in the CDR3. Germline V lookup: CDR1 GTSNPN, CDR2 SVGIG (reference sequence). Here the CDR3 reads CAWSRHDDTQYF. For the CDR3, the DNA is TGTGCCTGGAGCAGACACGACGATACGCAGTATTTT.

V gene TRBV6-5 combines with J gene TRBJ1-6; D might be TRBD1 (6 bases). CDR1 is MNHEY, CDR2 SVGAGI, per germline. CDR3 size: 14 residues. V lost 6 bases, J lost 9 bases, and 15 bases lay in between. The CDR3 here is CASSRTETTSPLHF. As DNA, the CDR3 is TGTGCCAGCAGCAGGACAGAGACTACTTCACCCCTCCACTTT.

The chain links TRBV16 to TRBJ1-6, with a weak D call TRBD1 (5 bases). CDR3 length: 14 residues. The ends were cut back, 4 bases at V and 10 bases at J, with 14 bases in the middle. Germline CDR1 and CDR2: KGHSY and FQNENV. This CDR3 is CASSPYDSLSPLHF. The DNA for the CDR3 is TGTGCCAGCAGCCCATACGACAGTCTGTCACCCCTCCACTTT.

The chain employs TRBV6-6 and TRBJ2-1; no definite D call. Germline V CDR1 and CDR2: MNHNY, SVGAGI (reference sequence). The ends were cut back, 5 bases at V and 0 bases at J, with 11 bases in the middle. The length of the CDR3 is 15 residues. The CDR3 coding sequence is TGTGCCAGCAGTCTCGACTGGAGCTCCTACAATGAGCAGTTCTTC. This codes for CASSLDWSSYNEQFF.

This clone was recorded only once. V and J are TRBV5-1 and TRBJ2-3; tentatively, D is TRBD2 (5 bases). Trimming removed 4 bases from V and 2 bases from J, with 11 bases in between. The CDR3 covers 14 residues. The V gene's germline CDR1 is SGHRS and CDR2 YFSETQ. Here the CDR3 reads CASSPTDSTDTQYF. The CDR3 nucleotides read TGCGCCAGCAGCCCGACGGACTCCACAGATACGCAGTATTTT.

The chain recombines TRBV7-9 with TRBJ2-7; 8 bases fit TRBD2. J was trimmed by 4 bases and V by 3 bases; bases with no gene match: 5. Per germline, CDR1 SEHNR and CDR2 FQNEAQ (reference sequence). The CDR3 consists of 14 residues. CDR3 sequence (DNA): TGTGCCAGCAGCTTTGCGGGGGGCCCTTACGAGCAGTACTTC. Its translation is CASSFAGGPYEQYF.

This clone was seen only a few times. This chain connects TRBV3-1 (or the pseudogene TRBV3-2) to TRBJ2-7; TRBD2 aligns across 10 bases. The germline V gene has CDR1 LGHDT and CDR2 YNNKEL (reference sequence). CDR3 length equals 16 residues. The V and J ends lost 0 bases and 6 bases, in that order; junction bases with no gene match: 8. The CDR3 sequence is CASSQDIAGGYREQYF. In DNA, the CDR3 is TGTGCCAGCAGCCAAGATATAGCGGGGGGATATCGCGAGCAGTACTTC.